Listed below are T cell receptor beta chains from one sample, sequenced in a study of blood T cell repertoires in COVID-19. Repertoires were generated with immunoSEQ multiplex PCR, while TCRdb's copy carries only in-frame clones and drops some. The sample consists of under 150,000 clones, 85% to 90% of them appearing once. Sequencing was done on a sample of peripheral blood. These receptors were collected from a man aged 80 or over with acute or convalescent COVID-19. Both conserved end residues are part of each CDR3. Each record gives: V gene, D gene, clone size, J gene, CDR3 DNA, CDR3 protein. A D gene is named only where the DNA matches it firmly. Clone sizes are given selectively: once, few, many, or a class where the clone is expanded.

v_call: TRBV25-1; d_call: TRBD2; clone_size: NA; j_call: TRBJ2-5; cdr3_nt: TGTGCCAGCAGTGCCGGGACTAGAGTTTGGGAGACCCAGTACTTC; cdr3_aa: CASSAGTRVWETQYF
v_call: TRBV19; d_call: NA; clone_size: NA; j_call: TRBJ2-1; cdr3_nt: TGTGCCAGTAGTACCACACGGGGAGGGGGAGGCAATGAGCAGTTCTTC; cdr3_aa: CASSTTRGGGGNEQFF
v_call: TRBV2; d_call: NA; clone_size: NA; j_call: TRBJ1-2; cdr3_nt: TGTGCCAGCAGTTCTAGGGGAATTGGCTACACCTTC; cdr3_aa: CASSSRGIGYTF
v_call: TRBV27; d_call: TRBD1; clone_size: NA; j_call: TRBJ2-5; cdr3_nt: TGTGCCAGCAGTTTATTCCTTGGACAGGGTGTTCAGACCCAGTACTTC; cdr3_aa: CASSLFLGQGVQTQYF
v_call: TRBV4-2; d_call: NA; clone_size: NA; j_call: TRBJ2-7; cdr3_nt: TGTGCCAGCAGCCAAGATAGGCAGGGGAGTATCTACGAGCAGTACTTC; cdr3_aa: CASSQDRQGSIYEQYF
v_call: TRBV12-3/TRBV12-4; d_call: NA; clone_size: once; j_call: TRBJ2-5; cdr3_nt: TGTGCCAGCAGTTTCGGGGGAGAGACCCAGTACTTC; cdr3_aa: CASSFGGETQYF
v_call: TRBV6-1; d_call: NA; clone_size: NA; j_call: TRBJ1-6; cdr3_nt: TGTGCCAGCAGTGTCCTACAGGAAAGCTCCTATAATTCACCCCTCCACTTT; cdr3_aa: CASSVLQESSYNSPLHF
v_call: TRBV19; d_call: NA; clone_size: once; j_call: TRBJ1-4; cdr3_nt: TGTGCCAGTAGTAAGATAGCAGGGGATGAAAAACTGTTTTTT; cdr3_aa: CASSKIAGDEKLFF
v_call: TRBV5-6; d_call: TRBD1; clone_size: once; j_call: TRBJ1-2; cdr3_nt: TGTGCCAGCAGCGGAGGGACAGGGAGTGGTAACTATGGCTACACCTTC; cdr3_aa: CASSGGTGSGNYGYTF
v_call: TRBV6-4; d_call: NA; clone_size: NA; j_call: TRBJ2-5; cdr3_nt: TGTGCCAGCCAGTGTGAAGGGGCCCAGTACTTC; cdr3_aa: CASQCEGAQYF
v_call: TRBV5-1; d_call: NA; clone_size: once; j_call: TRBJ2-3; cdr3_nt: TGCGCCAGCAGCCCGTTTGGCACAGATACGCAGTATTTT; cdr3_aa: CASSPFGTDTQYF
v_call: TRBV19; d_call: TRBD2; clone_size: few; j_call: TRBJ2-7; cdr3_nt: TGTGCCAGTAGCCCCACATCCACTAGCGTATTGTACGAGCAGTACTTC; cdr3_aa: CASSPTSTSVLYEQYF
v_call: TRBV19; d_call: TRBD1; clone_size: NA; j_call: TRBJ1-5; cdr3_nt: TGTGCCAGTAGTAAGAAGGGACAGTATAGCAATCAGCCCCAGCATTTT; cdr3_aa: CASSKKGQYSNQPQHF
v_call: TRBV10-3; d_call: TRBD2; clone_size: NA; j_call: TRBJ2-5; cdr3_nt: TGTGCCACCTCAGGGACTAGCGGGATGGAGACCCAGTACTTC; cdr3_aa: CATSGTSGMETQYF
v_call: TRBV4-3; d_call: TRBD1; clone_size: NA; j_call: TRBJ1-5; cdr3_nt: TGCGCCAGCAGCCAAGATTTGGGACAGGGGGCTTGGCAGCCCCAGCATTTT; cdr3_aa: CASSQDLGQGAWQPQHF
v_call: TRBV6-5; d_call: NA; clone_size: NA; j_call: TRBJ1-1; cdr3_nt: TGTGCCACCATGGGCGCCGTCACTGAAGCTTTCTTT; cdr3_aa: CATMGAVTEAFF
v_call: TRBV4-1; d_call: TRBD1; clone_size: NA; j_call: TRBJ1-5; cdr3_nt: TGCGCCAGCAGCCAAGGACAGGGGAACGGACAGCCCCAGCATTTT; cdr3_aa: CASSQGQGNGQPQHF
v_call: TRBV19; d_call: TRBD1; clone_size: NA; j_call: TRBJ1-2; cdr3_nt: TGTGCCAGTAGTATCGGCAGGGGGCTGCGAAACTATGGCTACACCTTC; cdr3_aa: CASSIGRGLRNYGYTF
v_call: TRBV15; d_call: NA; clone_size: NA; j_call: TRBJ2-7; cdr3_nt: TGTGCCACCAGCAGAGGCCCAGGTCCCTACGAGCAGTACTTC; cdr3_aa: CATSRGPGPYEQYF
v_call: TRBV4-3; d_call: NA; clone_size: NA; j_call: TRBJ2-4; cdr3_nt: TGCGCCAGCAGCCAAGTTGAGGCAGCTTGGAGCATTCAGTACTTC; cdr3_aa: CASSQVEAAWSIQYF
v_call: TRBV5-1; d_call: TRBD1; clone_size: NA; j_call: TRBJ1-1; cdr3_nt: TGCGCCAGCAGCCCTGAGGGGGCAAGGAACACTGAAGCTTTCTTT; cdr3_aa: CASSPEGARNTEAFF
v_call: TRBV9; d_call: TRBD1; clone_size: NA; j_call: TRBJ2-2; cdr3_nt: TGTGCCAGCAGCGTCCGACAGGGGTCCGGGGAGCTGTTTTTT; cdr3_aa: CASSVRQGSGELFF
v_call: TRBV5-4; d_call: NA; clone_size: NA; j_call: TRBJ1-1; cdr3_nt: TGTGCCAGCAAAAAAGGGGGAGCGATAGGAGGGAACACTGAAGCTTTCTTT; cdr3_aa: CASKKGGAIGGNTEAFF
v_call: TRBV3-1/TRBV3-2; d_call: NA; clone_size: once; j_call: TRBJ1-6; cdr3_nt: TGTGCCAGCAGCCAAGGAGGCCCTAGGTCCTATAATTCACCCCTCCACTTT; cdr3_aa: CASSQGGPRSYNSPLHF
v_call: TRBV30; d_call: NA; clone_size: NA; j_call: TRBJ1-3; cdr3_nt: TGTGCCTGGAGTGAAGGCGGGGCATTTGGAAACACCATATATTTT; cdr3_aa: CAWSEGGAFGNTIYF
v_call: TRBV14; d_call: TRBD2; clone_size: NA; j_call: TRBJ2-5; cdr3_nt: TGTGCCAGCAGCCAAGGACTAGCGGGAGTTTCGGAGACCCAGTACTTC; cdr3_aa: CASSQGLAGVSETQYF
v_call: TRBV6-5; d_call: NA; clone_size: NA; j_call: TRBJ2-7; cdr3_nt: TGTGCCAGCAGGTCGCCGGGACAAATCCTATACGAGCAGTACTTC; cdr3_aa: CASRSPGQILYEQYF
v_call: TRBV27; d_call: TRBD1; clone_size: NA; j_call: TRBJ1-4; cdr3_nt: TGTGCCAGCAGTCCCAGGACAGGGGGTGGTGAAAAACTGTTTTTT; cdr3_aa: CASSPRTGGGEKLFF
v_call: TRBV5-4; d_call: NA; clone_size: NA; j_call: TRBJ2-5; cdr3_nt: TGTGCCAGCAGCTTGAACAGGCCAGTCCAAGAGACCCAGTACTTC; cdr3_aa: CASSLNRPVQETQYF
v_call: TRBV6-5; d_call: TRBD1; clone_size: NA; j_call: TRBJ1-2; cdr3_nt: TGTGCCAGCAGTCGACTAATGGACAGGGACTATGGCTACACCTTC; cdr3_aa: CASSRLMDRDYGYTF
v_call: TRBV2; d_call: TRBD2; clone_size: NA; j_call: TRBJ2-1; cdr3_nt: TGTGCCAGCAGGCCAACTAGCGGGAGCAAAAATGAGCAGTTCTTC; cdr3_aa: CASRPTSGSKNEQFF
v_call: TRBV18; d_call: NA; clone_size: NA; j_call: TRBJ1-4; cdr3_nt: TGTGCCAGCTCACCCCGACAGACTAATGAAAAACTGTTTTTT; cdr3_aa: CASSPRQTNEKLFF
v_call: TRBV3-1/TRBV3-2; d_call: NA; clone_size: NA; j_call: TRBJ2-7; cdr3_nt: TGTGCCAGCAGCCAACATGGGCAAGACGAGCAGTACTTC; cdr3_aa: CASSQHGQDEQYF
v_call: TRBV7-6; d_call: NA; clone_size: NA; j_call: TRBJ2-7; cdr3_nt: TGTGCCAGCAGCTTTGGGAGCGCCGCGGCCTACGAGCAGTACTTC; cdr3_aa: CASSFGSAAAYEQYF
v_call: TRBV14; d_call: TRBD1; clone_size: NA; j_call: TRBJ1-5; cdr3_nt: TGTGCCAGCAGCCCCGGGACAGCTCTCAATCAGCCCCAGCATTTT; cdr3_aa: CASSPGTALNQPQHF
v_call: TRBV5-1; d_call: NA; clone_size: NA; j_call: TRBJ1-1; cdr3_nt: TGCGCCAGCAGCTTGGAAGGGCAGGGGAACACTGAAGCTTTCTTT; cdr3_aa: CASSLEGQGNTEAFF
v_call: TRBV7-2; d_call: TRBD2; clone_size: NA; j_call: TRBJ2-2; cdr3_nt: TGTGCCAGCAGAATTAGCGGGACGTCCTGGGGGGAGCTGTTTTTT; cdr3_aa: CASRISGTSWGELFF
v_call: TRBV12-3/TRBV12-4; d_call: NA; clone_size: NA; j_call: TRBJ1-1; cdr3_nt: TGTGCCAGCAGCACAAAAAGGGGGACTGAAGCTTTCTTT; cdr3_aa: CASSTKRGTEAFF
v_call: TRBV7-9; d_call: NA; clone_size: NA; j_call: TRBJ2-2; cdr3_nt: TGTGCCAGCACCTCTTACCTAGAAAACACCGGGGAGCTGTTTTTT; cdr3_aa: CASTSYLENTGELFF
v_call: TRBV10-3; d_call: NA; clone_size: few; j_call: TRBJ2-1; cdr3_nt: TGTGCCAGCCAGGTGGGGAGCTCCTACAATGAGCAGTTCTTC; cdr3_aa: CASQVGSSYNEQFF
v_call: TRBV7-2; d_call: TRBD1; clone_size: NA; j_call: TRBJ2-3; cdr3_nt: TGTGCCAGCAGCTTAGGGACAGGGGCAGATACGCAGTATTTT; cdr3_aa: CASSLGTGADTQYF
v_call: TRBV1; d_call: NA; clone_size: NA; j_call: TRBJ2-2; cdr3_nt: TGCACCAGCAGCCAAGGAGAGACTAGCGGGACCCCCAACACCGGGGAGCTGTTTTTT; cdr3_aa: CTSSQGETSGTPNTGELFF
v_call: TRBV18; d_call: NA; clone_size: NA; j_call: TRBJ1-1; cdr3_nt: TGTGCCAGCTCACCCGGTCGAAGCGGGACTGAAGCTTTCTTT; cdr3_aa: CASSPGRSGTEAFF
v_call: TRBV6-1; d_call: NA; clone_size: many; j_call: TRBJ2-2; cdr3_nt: TGTGCCAGCAGTGAACTCCAGGGGAACACCGGGGAGCTGTTTTTT; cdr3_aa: CASSELQGNTGELFF
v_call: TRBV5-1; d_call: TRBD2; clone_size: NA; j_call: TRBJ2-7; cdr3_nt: TGCGCCAGCAGCTTGAGCGGGGGGTTCTCCTACGAGCAGTACTTC; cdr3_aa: CASSLSGGFSYEQYF
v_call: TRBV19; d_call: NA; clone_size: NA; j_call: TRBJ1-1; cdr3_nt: TGTGCCAGTAGTATAGTGCGGGGGCCAGGGTTGGGCACTGAAGCTTTCTTT; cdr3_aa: CASSIVRGPGLGTEAFF
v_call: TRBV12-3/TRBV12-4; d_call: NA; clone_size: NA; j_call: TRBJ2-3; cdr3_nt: TGTGCCAGCCTCTATAGGAGAGATACGCAGTATTTT; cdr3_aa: CASLYRRDTQYF
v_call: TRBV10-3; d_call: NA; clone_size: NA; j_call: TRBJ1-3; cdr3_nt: TGTGCCATCGACAGGGGAAACACCATATATTTT; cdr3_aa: CAIDRGNTIYF
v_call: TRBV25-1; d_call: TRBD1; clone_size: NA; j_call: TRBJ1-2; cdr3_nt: TGTGCCAGCAGTGCACAGACAGGGGGCCATGGCTACACCTTC; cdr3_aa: CASSAQTGGHGYTF
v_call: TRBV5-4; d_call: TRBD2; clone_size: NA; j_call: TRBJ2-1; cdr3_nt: TGTGCCAGCAGCCAGACTAGCGGGACCAACAATGAGCAGTTCTTC; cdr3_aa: CASSQTSGTNNEQFF